This T cell receptor (beta chain) derives from a study of Ad26.COV2.S vaccination and SARS-CoV-2 variants (dated by TCRdb to about 2021). Background for the entire study: Donors in the vaccine arm were drawn from COV1001, a phase I-IIa trial of Ad26.COV2.S in healthy adults that was multicentre, randomized, double-blind and placebo-controlled. Ad26.COV2.S was given intramuscularly at 5x10^10 or 1x10^11 viral particles, as a single shot or as two shots 56 days apart. The specificity and breadth of SARS-CoV-2-reactive T cell receptors after Ad26.COV2.S vaccination were assessed by TCRbeta repertoire sequencing. A total of about 30 samples were included in the TCR-sequenced set, comprising approximately 20 Ad26.COV2.S vaccine recipients, 5 placebo recipients and 8 SARS-CoV-2 convalescent individuals. Participants in the trial were split at random into five groups of five each, receiving low-dose or high-dose Ad26.COV2.S once or twice, or else placebo on both occasions. Investigators did not know the trial group allocation while performing experiments and assessing outcomes.

The investigation overall reported the following: Substantial breadth of spike-specific CD8+ and CD4+ T cell responses was reported after vaccination. The authors noted that total T cell responses may have been underestimated by the TCR breadth and depth analyses. The study was not powered to compare responses between vaccine doses or regimens. Higher spike-specific TCR breadth was observed in Ad26.COV2.S recipients than in placebo recipients (P = 0.0014). Non-spike TCR breadth was comparable between vaccine and placebo recipients, consistent with the vaccine containing only spike.

Worth noting for this clone: Its antigen is unknown. The sample holds no much larger clone one base away, and base qualities are not on file.

The immunoSEQ Assay was the method used to sequence TCRbeta CDR3 regions. After extraction, genomic DNA underwent amplification by bias-controlled multiplex PCR, followed by high-throughput sequencing. Turning to the authors' computational methods: To quantify the absolute abundance of every unique TCRbeta CDR3 region, sequences were collapsed and filtered. T cell fraction was estimated by normalizing TCRbeta template counts to usable DNA, with usable DNA measured through amplification of reference genes found in all nucleated cells. Repertoire TCRs were annotated as SARS-CoV-2-specific by exact matching of V gene, CDR3 amino acid sequence and J gene to a known reactive TCR set. The reference SARS-CoV-2 TCR set was obtained from MIRA and was filtered for enrichment in COVID-19-positive ImmuneCODE repertoires, whereby public or cross-reactive TCRs were removed. Using the MIRA antigens, annotated TCRs were further analysed by specific ORF or by position within an ORF. Depth was the summed frequency of annotated unique rearrangements, while breadth was defined as annotated unique rearrangements over total unique productive rearrangements. Two-sided Wilcoxon rank-sum tests were applied when comparing TCR breadth between groups. TCRdb carries this immuneACCESS record with in-frame sequences only. Its versions omit some clonotypes, under half of them owing to an unresolved V gene in the studies checked, with the rest unexplained. V and J calls and clone size are copied from that table; D and trimming were computed from the DNA. Recorded for this sample are roughly 350,000 clones; around 90% of them occurred a single time. Of the sample, roughly 3.1% falls within the top ten clones.

Interpreted using the paper, the treatment or condition label stands for: 15 to 20 received Ad26.COV2.S at low or high dose, single or two shots; several received placebo; per-sample allocation not given. Repertoires of vaccine and placebo recipients were sequenced from samples taken on day 63 after the first injection. Between 29 July and 7 August 2020, Cohort 1b enrolled some 25 adults aged 18-55 years at one site in Boston, USA. Ad26.COV2.S consisted of a replication-incompetent adenovirus type 26 vector by which a prefusion-stabilized SARS-CoV-2 spike protein from the original Wuhan strain was expressed. The TCR comes from a person between 18 and 65 years old who received the Ad26.COV2.S COVID-19 vaccine or a placebo. This specimen was peripheral blood, taken in a trial of Ad26.COV2.S vaccine versus placebo.

The CDR3 protein is CAWGEMGSGYTF. The DNA reads TGTGCCTGGGGGGAGATGGGATCTGGCTACACCTTC. The sequence joins TRBV30 to TRBJ1-2; no confident D gene assignment can be made. Relative to germline, V is 5 bases shorter and J is 7 bases shorter, with 14 bases between their ends. Taken from the germline V gene (reference sequence), the CDR1 and CDR2 loops are GTSNPN and SVGIG. From the cysteine through the phenylalanine, the CDR3 covers 12 amino acids. Here the CDR3 DNA is all that survives: 36 bases in frame from base 1.